Listed below are T cell receptor beta chains from one sample, sequenced in a study of control samples from healthy donors and cancer patients. Repertoires were generated with immunoSEQ multiplex PCR, while TCRdb's copy carries only in-frame clones and drops some. The repertoire holds about 220,000 clones, roughly 94% seen once, with approximately 1.5% in the top ten. Specimen: blood. All receptors derive from a man aged 45-65 years in good health. Each CDR3 is given without its conserved first and last residue. The order of the fields is V gene, CDR3 protein.

v_call: TRBV5-1; cdr3_aa: ASSLGLQRSGNTIY
v_call: TRBV7-2; cdr3_aa: ASSLGDSYQPQH
v_call: TRBV7-3; cdr3_aa: ASSLNQGAFYGYT
v_call: TRBV5-1; cdr3_aa: ASSLGALRGNQPQH
v_call: TRBV15; cdr3_aa: ATSRVALAGAASSYNEQF
v_call: TRBV2; cdr3_aa: ASRTDSNTGELF
v_call: TRBV6-6; cdr3_aa: ASSPDSLPHYGYT
v_call: TRBV18; cdr3_aa: ASSPRSGSTDTQY
v_call: TRBV5-4; cdr3_aa: ASSAGANTEAF
v_call: TRBV4-2; cdr3_aa: ASSRTGTERHNSPLH
v_call: TRBV24-1; cdr3_aa: AIRTSTDTQY
v_call: TRBV6-5; cdr3_aa: ASSEAVGNYGYT
v_call: TRBV5-4; cdr3_aa: ASSGRSGASADTQY